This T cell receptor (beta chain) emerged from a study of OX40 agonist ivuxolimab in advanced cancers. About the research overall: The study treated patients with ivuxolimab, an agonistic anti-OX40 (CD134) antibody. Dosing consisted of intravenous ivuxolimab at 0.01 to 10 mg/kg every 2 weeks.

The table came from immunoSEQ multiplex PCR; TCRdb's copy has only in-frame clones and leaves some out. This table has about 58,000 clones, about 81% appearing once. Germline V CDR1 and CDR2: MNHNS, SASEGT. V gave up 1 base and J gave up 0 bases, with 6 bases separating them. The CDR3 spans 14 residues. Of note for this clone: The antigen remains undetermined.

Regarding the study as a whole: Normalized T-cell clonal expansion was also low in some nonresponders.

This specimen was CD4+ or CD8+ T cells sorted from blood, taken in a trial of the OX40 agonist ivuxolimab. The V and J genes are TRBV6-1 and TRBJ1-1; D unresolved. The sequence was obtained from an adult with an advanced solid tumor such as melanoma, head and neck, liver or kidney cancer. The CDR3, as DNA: TGTGCCAGCAGTGAAGAAGGGATGAACACTGAAGCTTTCTTT. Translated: CASSEEGMNTEAFF.